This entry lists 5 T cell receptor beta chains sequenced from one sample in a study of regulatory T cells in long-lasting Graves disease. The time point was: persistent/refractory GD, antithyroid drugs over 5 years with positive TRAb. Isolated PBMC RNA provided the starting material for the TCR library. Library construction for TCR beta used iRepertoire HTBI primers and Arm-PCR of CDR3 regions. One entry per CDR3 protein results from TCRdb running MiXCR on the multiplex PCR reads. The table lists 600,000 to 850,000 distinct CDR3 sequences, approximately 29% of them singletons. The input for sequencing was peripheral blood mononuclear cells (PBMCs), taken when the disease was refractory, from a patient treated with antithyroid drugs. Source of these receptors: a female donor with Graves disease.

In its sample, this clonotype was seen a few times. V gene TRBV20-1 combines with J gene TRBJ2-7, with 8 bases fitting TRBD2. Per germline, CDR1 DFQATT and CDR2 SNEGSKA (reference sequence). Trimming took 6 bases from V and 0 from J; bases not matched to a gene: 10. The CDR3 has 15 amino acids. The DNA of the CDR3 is TGCAGTGCGAGCTATCCCGGGAGGGGCTCCTACGAGCAGTACTTC. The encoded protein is CSASYPGRGSYEQYF.

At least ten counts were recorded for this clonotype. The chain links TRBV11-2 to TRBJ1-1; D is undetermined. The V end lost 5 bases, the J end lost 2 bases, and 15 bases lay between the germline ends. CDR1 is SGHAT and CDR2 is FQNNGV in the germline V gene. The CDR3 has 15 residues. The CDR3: CASSPRRGRNTEAFF. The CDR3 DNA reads TGTGCCAGCAGCCCCAGGAGAGGGCGAAACACTGAAGCTTTCTTT.

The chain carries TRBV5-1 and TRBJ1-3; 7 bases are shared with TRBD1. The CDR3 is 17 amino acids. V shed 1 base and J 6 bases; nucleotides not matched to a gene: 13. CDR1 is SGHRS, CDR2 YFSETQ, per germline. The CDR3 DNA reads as TGCGCCAGCAGCTTGAGGGACCTTGCACAGGGGCCAAACACCATATATTTT. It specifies CASSLRDLAQGPNTIYF. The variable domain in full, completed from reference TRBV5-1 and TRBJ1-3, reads KAGVTQTPRYLIKTRGQQVTLSCSPISGHRSVSWYQQTPGQGLQFLFEYFSETQRNKGNFPGRFSGRQFSNSRSEMNVSTLELGDSALYLCASSLRDLAQGPNTIYFGEGSWLTVV.

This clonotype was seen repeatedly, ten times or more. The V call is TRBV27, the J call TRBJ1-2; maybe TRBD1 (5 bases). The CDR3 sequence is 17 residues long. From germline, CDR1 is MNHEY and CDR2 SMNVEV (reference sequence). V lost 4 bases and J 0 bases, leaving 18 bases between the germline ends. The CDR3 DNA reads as TGTGCCAGCAGTTCGTACCGGGACTCCCAAGCTAACTATGGCTACACCTTC. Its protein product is CASSSYRDSQANYGYTF.

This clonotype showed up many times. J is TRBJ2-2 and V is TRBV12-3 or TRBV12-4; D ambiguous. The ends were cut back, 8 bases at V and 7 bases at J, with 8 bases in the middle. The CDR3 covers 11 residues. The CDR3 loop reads CASRRVGELFF. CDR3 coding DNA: TGTGCCAGCCGACGGGTCGGGGAGCTGTTTTTT.